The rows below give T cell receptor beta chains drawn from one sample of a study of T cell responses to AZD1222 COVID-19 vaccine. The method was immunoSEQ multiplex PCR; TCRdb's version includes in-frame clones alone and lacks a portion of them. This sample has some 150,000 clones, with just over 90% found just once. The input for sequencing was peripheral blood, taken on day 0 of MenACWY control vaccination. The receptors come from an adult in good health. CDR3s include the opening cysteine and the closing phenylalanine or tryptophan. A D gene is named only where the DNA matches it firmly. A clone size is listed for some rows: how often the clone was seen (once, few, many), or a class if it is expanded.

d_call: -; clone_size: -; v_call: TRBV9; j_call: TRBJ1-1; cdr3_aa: CASSSGGRVQVTEAFF; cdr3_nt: TGTGCCAGCAGCTCCGGGGGGAGGGTGCAGGTCACTGAAGCTTTCTTT
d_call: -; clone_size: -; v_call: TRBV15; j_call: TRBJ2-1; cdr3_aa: CATSREGRVGEQFF; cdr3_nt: TGTGCCACCAGCAGAGAGGGCAGGGTGGGCGAGCAGTTCTTC
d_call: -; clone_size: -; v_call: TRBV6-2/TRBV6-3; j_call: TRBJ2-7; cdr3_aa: CASSRDYEQYF; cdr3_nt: TGTGCCAGCAGCCGAGACTACGAGCAGTACTTC
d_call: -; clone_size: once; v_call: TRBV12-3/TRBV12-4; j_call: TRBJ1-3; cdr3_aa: CASSFGDTIYF; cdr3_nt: TGTGCCAGCAGTTTTGGGGACACCATATATTTT
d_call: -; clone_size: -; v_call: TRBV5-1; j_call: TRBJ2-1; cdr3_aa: CASSLAPDPGNEQFF; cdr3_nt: TGCGCCAGCAGCTTGGCCCCCGACCCCGGCAATGAGCAGTTCTTC
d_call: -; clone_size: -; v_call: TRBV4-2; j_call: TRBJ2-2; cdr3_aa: CASSQDRYAGELFF; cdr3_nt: TGTGCCAGCAGCCAAGATAGGTACGCCGGGGAGCTGTTTTTT
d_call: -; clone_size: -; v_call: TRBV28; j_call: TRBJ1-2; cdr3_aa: CASSSRLWGAGGYTF; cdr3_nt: TGTGCCAGCAGTTCCCGTCTTTGGGGCGCCGGGGGCTACACCTTC
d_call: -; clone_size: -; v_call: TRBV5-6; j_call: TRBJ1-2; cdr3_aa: CASSSGGGYGYTF; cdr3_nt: TGTGCCAGCAGTTCCGGAGGGGGCTATGGCTACACCTTC
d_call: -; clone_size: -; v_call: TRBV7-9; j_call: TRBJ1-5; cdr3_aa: CASSLMGYEGNQPQHF; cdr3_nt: TGTGCCAGCAGCCTAATGGGTTATGAGGGCAATCAGCCCCAGCATTTT
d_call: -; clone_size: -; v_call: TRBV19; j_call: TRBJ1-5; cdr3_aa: CASSIGSLGQPQHF; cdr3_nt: TGTGCCAGTAGTATCGGCAGTTTGGGTCAGCCCCAGCATTTT
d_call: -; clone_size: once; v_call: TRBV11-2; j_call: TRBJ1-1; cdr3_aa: CASSPQAANTEAFF; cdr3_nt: TGTGCCAGCAGCCCGCAGGCGGCGAACACTGAAGCTTTCTTT
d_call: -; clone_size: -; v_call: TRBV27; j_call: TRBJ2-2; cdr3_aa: CASRATTLVGELFF; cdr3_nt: TGTGCCAGCAGGGCTACGACCTTAGTCGGGGAGCTGTTTTTT
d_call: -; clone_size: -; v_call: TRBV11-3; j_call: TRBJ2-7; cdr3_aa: CASSSHYEQYF; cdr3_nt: TGTGCCAGCAGCTCCCACTACGAGCAGTACTTC
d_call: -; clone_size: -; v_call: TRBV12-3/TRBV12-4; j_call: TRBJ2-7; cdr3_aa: CASSFAGIEQYF; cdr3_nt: TGTGCCAGCAGTTTTGCGGGGATCGAGCAGTACTTC
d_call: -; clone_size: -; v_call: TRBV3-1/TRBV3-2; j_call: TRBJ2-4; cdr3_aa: CASSQDLAGRAKNIQYF; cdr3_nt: TGTGCCAGCAGCCAAGATCTCGCAGGGAGAGCCAAAAACATTCAGTACTTC
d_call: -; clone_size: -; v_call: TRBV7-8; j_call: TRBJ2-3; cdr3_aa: CASSPSTDTQYF; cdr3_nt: TGTGCCAGCAGCCCTAGCACAGATACGCAGTATTTT